These 2 T cell receptor beta chains share one sample of origin, sequenced in a study of blood T cells in healthy people across ages. Next came a second PCR, run for roughly 7 to 12 cycles, which used a sample-barcoded 5' primer along with a J-beta primer mix. TCRdb ran MiXCR on the 5' RACE reads and lists one entry per CDR3 protein. Of roughly 900,000 distinct CDR3 sequences listed, roughly 48% are singletons. The specimen was blood. The receptors derive from a man under 40 in good health.

The J gene is TRBJ2-1, the V gene TRBV4-1; D is perhaps TRBD1 (6 bases). Germline V gene data show CDR1 as MGHRA and CDR2 as YSYEKL. The CDR3 consists of 18 residues. V was shortened by 1 base and J by 8 bases, with 24 bases between the two germline ends. The CDR3 sequence is CASSQGFRGAGRADEQFF. CDR3 bases: TGCGCCAGCAGCCAAGGCTTCAGGGGCGCAGGACGCGCCGATGAGCAGTTCTTC.

The chain uses TRBV18 and TRBJ1-1; D gene uncertain. The CDR3 runs to 15 residues. Germline CDR1 KGHSH, CDR2 LQKENI. Trimming removed 0 bases from V and 0 bases from J, with 8 bases in between. The CDR3, as DNA: TGTGCCAGCTCACCACCGGTCGGGGTGAACACTGAAGCTTTCTTT. Residues: CASSPPVGVNTEAFF.